This note documents a single T cell receptor (beta chain) sequence. The antigen remains undetermined. The record originates from a study of OX40 agonist ivuxolimab in advanced cancers. For the study at large: Ivuxolimab, which is an agonistic anti-OX40 (CD134) antibody, was administered to the patients. Overall study findings and caveats: Doses of 0.1 to 3.0 mg/kg were accompanied by clonal expansion of CD4+ and CD8+ blood T cells by week 6.

Generated by immunoSEQ multiplex PCR, the TCRdb table keeps only in-frame clones and is missing some. The sample has 9,500 to 15,000 clones; over 70% are singletons. Sequenced material: CD4+ or CD8+ T cells sorted from blood, taken in a trial of the OX40 agonist ivuxolimab. The TCR was taken from an adult with an advanced solid tumor such as melanoma, head and neck, liver or kidney cancer.

This CDR3 is CASSVYGAGQGAEGYTF. CDR3 DNA: TGTGCCAGCAGCGTTTATGGTGCGGGACAGGGGGCGGAAGGCTACACCTTC. The gene calls are TRBV9 and TRBJ1-2; 12 nucleotides align to TRBD1. V gave up 2 bases and J gave up 8 bases; unmatched junction bases: 13. Germline V lookup: CDR1 SGDLS, CDR2 YYNGEE. CDR3 length equals 17 residues.